This entry describes one TCR beta chain. Its antigen is not known. Random hexamers served to reverse transcribe roughly 0.5 to 1 ug RNA. Amplification of TCR beta CDR3 across 54 Vbeta and 13 Jbeta was performed with immunoSEQ multiplex PCR. In TCRdb, the immunoSEQ multiplex PCR reads were re-called with MiXCR into one record per CDR3 protein. The sample contains about 160,000 distinct CDR3 sequences, roughly nine tenths of which appear only once. This record comes from a study of CD8 T cells in Susac syndrome. Study-wide results and caveats: That the number of individuals in its TCR sequencing and HLA analysis was relatively small was acknowledged by the study.

The germline V gene has CDR1 DFQATT and CDR2 SNEGSKA (reference sequence). This CDR3 contains 14 residues. Trimming left V 2 bases short and J 6 bases short, with 17 bases between. Negative isolation was used for CD8+ and CD4+ T cells and FACS enrichment for TEMRA cells. The receptor was derived from a human donor in good health. Sequenced input: CD4+ T cells from PBMCs. The chain combines TRBV20-1 with TRBJ2-7, with D perhaps matching TRBD1 or TRBD2 (5 bases each). The chain's CDR3 is CSARRAGGRVEQYF. The CDR3 nucleotides read TGCAGTGCTAGAAGGGCGGGCGGCAGGGTCGAGCAGTACTTC.